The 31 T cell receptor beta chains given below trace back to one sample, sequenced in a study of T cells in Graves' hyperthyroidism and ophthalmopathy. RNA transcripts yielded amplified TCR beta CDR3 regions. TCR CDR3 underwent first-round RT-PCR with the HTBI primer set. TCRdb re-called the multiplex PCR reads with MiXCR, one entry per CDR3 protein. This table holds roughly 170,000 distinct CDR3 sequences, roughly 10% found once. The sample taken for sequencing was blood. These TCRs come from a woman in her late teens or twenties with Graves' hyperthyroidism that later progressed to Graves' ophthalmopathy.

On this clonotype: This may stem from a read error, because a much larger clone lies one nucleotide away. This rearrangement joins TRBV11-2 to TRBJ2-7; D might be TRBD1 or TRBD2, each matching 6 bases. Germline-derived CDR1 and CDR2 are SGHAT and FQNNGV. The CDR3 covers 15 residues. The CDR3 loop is CAGSLVRGGTPEQYF. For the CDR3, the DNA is TGTGCCGGCAGCTTAGTGAGGGGCGGGACACCTGAGCAGTACTTC.

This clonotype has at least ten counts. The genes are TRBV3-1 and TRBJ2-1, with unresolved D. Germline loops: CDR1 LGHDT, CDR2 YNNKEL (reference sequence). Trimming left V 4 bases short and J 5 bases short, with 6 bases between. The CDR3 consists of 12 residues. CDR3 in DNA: TGTGCCAGCAGCCGGGGTAACAATGAGCAGTTCTTC. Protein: CASSRGNNEQFF.

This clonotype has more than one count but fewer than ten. The CDR3 sequence is CAISRDSPYEQYF. The CDR3 DNA is TGTGCCATCAGCCGGGACTCTCCCTACGAGCAGTACTTC. This chain connects TRBV10-3 to TRBJ2-7; D may be TRBD2 (6 bases). The V end lost 6 bases, the J end lost 2 bases, and 11 bases lay between the germline ends. Germline CDR1 reads ENHRY; CDR2 reads SYGVKD. This CDR3 spans 13 amino acids.

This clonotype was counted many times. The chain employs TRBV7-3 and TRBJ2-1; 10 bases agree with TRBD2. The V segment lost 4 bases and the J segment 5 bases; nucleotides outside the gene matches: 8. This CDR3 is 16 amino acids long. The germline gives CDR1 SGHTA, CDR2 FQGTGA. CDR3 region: CASSSHRTSGDNEQFF. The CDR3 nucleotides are TGTGCCAGCAGCTCCCACAGGACTAGCGGAGACAATGAGCAGTTCTTC.

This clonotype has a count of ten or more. The CDR3 loop is CASSPYSYGYTF. The CDR3 DNA reads TGTGCCAGCAGCCCATACAGCTATGGCTACACCTTC. The chain carries TRBV11-2 and TRBJ1-2; D is uncertain. This CDR3 comprises 12 residues. V was pared by 5 bases and J by 4 bases, with 8 bases between. In germline, CDR1 is SGHAT, CDR2 FQNNGV. The full variable domain, rest sourced from reference TRBV11-2 and TRBJ1-2, is EAGVAQSPRYKIIEKRQSVAFWCNPISGHATLYWYQQILGQGPKLLIQFQNNGVVDDSQLPKDRFSAERLKGVDSTLKIQPAKLEDSAVYLCASSPYSYGYTFGSGTRLTVV.

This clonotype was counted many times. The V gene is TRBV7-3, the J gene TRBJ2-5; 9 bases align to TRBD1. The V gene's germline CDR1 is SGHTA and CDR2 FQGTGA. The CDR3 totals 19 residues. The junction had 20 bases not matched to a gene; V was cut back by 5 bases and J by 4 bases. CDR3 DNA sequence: TGTGCCAGCAGCCCCTACCCGCCCCCCCCGGGACAGGGTTCAGAGACCCAGTACTTC. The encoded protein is CASSPYPPPPGQGSETQYF.

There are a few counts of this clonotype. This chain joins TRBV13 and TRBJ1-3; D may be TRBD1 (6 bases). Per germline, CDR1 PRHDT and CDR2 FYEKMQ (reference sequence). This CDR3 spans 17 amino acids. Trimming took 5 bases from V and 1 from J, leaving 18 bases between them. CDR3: CASSEWTALGSGNTIYF. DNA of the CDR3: TGTGCCAGCAGCGAATGGACAGCGCTGGGTTCTGGAAACACCATATATTTT.

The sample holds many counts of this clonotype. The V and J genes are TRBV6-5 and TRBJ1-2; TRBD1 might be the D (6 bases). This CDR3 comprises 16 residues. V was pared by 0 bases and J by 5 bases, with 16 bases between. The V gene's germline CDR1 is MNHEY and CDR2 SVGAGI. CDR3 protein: CASSYSLGARGYGYTF. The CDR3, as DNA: TGTGCCAGCAGTTACTCGTTGGGGGCGCGGGGTTATGGCTACACCTTC.

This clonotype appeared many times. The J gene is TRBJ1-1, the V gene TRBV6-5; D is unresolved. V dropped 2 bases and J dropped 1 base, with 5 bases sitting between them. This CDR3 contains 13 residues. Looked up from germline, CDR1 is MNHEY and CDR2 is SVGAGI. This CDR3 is CASSYGQNTEAFF. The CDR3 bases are TGTGCCAGCAGTTACGGGCAGAACACTGAAGCTTTCTTT.

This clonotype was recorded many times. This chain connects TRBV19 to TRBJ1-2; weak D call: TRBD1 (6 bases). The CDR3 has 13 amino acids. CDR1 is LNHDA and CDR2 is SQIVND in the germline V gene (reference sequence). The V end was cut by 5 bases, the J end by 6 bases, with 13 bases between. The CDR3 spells CASSPTGIHGYTF. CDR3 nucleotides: TGTGCCAGTAGTCCGACAGGAATTCATGGCTACACCTTC.

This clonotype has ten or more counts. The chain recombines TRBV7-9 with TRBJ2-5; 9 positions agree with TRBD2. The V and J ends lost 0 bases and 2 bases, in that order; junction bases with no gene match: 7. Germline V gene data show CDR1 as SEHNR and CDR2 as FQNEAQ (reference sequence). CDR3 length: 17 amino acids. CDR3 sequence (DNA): TGTGCCAGCAGCTTAGCGCGAGCTAGCGGGGAGCAAGAGACCCAGTACTTC. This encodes CASSLARASGEQETQYF.

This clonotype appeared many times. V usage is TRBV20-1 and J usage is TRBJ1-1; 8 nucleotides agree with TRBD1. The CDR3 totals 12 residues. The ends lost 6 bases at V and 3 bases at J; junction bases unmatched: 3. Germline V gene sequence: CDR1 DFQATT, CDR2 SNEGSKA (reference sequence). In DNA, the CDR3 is TGCAGTGCAACACAGGGGGACACTGAAGCTTTCTTT. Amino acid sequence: CSATQGDTEAFF.

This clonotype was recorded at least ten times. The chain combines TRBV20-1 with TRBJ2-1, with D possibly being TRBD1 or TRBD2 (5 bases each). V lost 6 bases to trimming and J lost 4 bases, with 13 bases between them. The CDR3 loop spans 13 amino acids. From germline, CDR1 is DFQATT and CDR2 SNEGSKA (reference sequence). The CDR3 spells CSAVRGEYNEQFF. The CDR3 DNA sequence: TGCAGTGCAGTAAGAGGGGAATACAATGAGCAGTTCTTC.

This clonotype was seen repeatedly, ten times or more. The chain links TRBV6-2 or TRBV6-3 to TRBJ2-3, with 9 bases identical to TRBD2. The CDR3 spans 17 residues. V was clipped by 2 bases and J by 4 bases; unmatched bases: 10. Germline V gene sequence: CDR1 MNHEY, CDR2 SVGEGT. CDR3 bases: TGTGCCAGCAGTTACGGAGGTAGCGGGAGATTGGCAGATACGCAGTATTTT. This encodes CASSYGGSGRLADTQYF.

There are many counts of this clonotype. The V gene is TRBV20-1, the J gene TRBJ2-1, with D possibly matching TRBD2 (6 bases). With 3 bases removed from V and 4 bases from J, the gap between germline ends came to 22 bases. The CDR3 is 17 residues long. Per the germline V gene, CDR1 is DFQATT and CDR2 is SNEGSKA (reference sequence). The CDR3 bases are TGCAGTGCTAGTTCTGGGGCGGCGGGATCTCTTTACAATGAGCAGTTCTTC. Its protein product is CSASSGAAGSLYNEQFF.

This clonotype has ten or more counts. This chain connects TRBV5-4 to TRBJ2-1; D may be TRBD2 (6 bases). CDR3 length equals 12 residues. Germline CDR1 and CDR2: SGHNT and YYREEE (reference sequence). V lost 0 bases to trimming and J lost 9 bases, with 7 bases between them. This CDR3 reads CASSLDGSEQFF. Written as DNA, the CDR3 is TGTGCCAGCAGCTTGGACGGGAGTGAGCAGTTCTTC.

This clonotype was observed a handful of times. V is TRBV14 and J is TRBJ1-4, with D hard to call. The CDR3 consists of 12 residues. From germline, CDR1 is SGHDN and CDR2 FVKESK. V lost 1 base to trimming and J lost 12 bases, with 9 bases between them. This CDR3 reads CASSQGLPQLFF. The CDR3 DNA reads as TGTGCCAGCAGCCAAGGTTTACCTCAACTGTTTTTT.

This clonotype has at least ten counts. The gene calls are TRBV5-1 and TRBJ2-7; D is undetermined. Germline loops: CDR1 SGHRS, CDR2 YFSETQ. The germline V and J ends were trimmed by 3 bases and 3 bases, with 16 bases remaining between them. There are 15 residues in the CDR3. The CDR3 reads CASSYFSGRNYEQYF. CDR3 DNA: TGCGCCAGCAGCTACTTCTCCGGCAGGAACTACGAGCAGTACTTC.

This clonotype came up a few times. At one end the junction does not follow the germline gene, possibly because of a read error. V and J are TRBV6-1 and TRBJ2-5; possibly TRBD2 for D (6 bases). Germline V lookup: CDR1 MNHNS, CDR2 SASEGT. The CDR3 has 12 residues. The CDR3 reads CVSKEGPETQYF. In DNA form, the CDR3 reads TGTGTCAGCAAGGAGGGCCCGGAGACCCAGTACTTC.

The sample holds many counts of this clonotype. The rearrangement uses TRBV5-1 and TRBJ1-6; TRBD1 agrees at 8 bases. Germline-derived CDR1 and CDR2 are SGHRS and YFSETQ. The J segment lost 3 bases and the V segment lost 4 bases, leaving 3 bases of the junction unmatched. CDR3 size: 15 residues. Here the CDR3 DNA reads TGCGCCAGCAGCCAAGGACAGGGCTATAATTCACCCCTCCACTTT. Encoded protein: CASSQGQGYNSPLHF.

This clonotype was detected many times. The CDR3 nucleotides are TGTGCCAGCAGCTGGGCCTACAGCACAGGGGGCGGAGGCTTTCCCTACGAGCAGTACTTC. Its translation is CASSWAYSTGGGGFPYEQYF. This chain connects TRBV5-5 to TRBJ2-7; 9 bases are shared with TRBD1. V shed 3 bases, J shed 2 bases, and the junction held 21 bases outside the gene matches. The CDR3 is made up of 20 amino acids. Per germline, CDR1 SGHKS and CDR2 YYEKEE (reference sequence). Full variable domain (outside the CDR3, taken from reference TRBV5-5 and TRBJ2-7): DAGVTQSPTHLIKTRGQQVTLRCSPISGHKSVSWYQQVLGQGPQFIFQYYEKEERGRGNFPDRFSARQFPNYSSELNVNALLLGDSALYLCASSWAYSTGGGGFPYEQYFGPGTRLTVT.

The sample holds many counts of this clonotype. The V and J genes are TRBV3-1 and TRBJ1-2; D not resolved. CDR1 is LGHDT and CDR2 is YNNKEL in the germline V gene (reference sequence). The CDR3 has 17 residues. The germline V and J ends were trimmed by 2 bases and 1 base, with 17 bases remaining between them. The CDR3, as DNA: TGTGCCAGCAGCCAACACGGACCCGGAGATTTTAACTATGGCTACACCTTC. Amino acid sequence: CASSQHGPGDFNYGYTF.

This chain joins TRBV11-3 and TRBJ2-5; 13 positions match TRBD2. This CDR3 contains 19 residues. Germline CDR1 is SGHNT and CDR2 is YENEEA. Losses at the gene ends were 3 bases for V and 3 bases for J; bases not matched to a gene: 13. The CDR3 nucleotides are TGTGCCAGCAGCTTGAGTGAGGGACTAGCGGGAACGCTAGAAGAGACCCAGTACTTC. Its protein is CASSLSEGLAGTLEETQYF.

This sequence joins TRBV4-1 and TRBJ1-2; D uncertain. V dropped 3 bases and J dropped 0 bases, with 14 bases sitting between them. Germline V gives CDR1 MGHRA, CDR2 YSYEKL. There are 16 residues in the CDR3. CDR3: CASSHLRAAANYGYTF. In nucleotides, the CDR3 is TGCGCCAGCAGCCACCTCCGGGCAGCAGCTAACTATGGCTACACCTTC.

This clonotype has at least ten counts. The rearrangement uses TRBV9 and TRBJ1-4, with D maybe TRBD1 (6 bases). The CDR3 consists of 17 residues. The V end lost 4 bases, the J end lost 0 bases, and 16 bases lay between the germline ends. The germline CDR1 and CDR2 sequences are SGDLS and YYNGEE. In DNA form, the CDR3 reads TGTGCCAGCAGCCCGGGTCGAGGGGGTGCAACTAATGAAAAACTGTTTTTT. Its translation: CASSPGRGGATNEKLFF.

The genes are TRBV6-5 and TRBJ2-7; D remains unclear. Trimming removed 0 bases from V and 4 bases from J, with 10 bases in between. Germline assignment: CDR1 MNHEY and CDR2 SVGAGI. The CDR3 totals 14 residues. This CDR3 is CASSYSNLGYEQYF. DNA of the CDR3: TGTGCCAGCAGTTACTCGAATCTGGGGTACGAGCAGTACTTC.

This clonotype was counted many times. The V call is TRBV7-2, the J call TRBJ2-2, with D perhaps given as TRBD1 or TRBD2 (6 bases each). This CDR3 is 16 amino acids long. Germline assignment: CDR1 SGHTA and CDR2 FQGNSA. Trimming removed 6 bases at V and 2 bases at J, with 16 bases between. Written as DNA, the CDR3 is TGTGCCAGCAGTCCTACGGGGGCCACAAACACCGGGGAGCTGTTTTTT. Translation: CASSPTGATNTGELFF. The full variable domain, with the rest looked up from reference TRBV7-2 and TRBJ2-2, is GAGVSQSPSNKVTEKGKDVELRCDPISGHTALYWYRQSLGQGLEFLIYFQGNSAPDKSGLPSDRFSAERTGGSVSTLTIQRTQQEDSAVYLCASSPTGATNTGELFFGEGSRLTVL.

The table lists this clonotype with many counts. The CDR3 DNA follows: TGTGCCAGCAGGCAGGGGGAAACTGAAGCTTTCTTT. As protein: CASRQGETEAFF. The chain links TRBV6-1 to TRBJ1-1, with 7 bases fitting TRBD1. CDR1 is MNHNS, CDR2 SASEGT, per germline. The CDR3 consists of 12 residues. Germline trimming cut 6 bases from V and 5 bases from J; bases unmatched to any gene: 3.

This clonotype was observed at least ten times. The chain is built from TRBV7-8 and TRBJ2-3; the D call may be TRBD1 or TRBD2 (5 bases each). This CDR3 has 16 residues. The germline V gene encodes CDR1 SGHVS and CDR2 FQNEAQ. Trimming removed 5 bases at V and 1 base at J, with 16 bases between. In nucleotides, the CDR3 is TGTGCCAGCAGCCCTCGGGACCCCTATGGCACAGATACGCAGTATTTT. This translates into CASSPRDPYGTDTQYF.

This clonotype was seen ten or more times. For the CDR3, the DNA is TGTGCCAGCAGTGAACGGCAGGGGGCCGTTGAAGCTTTCTTT. Translation gives CASSERQGAVEAFF. The chain recombines TRBV2 with TRBJ1-1, with 8 bases aligning to TRBD1. This CDR3 is 14 amino acids long. Germline assignment: CDR1 SNHLY and CDR2 FYNNEI. Trimming at V came to 2 bases and at J to 7 bases, leaving 6 bases not matched to a gene.

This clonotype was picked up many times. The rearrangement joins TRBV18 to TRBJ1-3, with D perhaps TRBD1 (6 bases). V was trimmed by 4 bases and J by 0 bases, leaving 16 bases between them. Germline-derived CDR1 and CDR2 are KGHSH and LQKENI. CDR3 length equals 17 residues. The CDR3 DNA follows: TGTGCCAGCTCACGCGCCCGGGACACGGCCTCTGGAAACACCATATATTTT. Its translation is CASSRARDTASGNTIYF.